The clone carrying this T cell receptor beta chain was observed a handful of times. Its antigen is still unknown. The data are from a study of OX40 agonist ivuxolimab in advanced cancers. About the study: A male proportion of approximately 80% was recorded, with mean age around 62 years and range roughly 23 to 79. The study, taken as a whole, reports: In CD8+ T cells, expanded clones were on average more numerous than in CD4+.

The CDR3 contains 16 residues. Germline CDR1 is KGHSH and CDR2 is LQKENI. Trimming at V came to 4 bases and at J to 0 bases, leaving 6 bases not matched to a gene. Assay: immunoSEQ multiplex PCR; the TCRdb copy retains only in-frame clones and omits some. The sample gives about 61,000 clones, about four fifths of which show up once; around 3.3% is in the top ten. The specimen comprised CD4+ or CD8+ T cells sorted from blood, sampled in a trial of the OX40 agonist ivuxolimab. This chain links TRBV18 with TRBJ1-3, with 7 bases lining up with TRBD1. This clonotype originated in an adult with an advanced solid tumor such as melanoma, head and neck, liver or kidney cancer. In DNA, the CDR3 is TGTGCCAGCTCACGGACAGGCCTCAGCTCTGGAAACACCATATATTTT. Protein product: CASSRTGLSSGNTIYF. Together with reference TRBV18 and TRBJ1-3, the CDR3 gives the full variable domain: NAGVMQNPRHLVRRRGQEARLRCSPMKGHSHVYWYRQLPEEGLKFMVYLQKENIIDESGMPKERFSAEFPKEGPSILRIQQVVRGDSAAYFCASSRTGLSSGNTIYFGEGSWLTVV.